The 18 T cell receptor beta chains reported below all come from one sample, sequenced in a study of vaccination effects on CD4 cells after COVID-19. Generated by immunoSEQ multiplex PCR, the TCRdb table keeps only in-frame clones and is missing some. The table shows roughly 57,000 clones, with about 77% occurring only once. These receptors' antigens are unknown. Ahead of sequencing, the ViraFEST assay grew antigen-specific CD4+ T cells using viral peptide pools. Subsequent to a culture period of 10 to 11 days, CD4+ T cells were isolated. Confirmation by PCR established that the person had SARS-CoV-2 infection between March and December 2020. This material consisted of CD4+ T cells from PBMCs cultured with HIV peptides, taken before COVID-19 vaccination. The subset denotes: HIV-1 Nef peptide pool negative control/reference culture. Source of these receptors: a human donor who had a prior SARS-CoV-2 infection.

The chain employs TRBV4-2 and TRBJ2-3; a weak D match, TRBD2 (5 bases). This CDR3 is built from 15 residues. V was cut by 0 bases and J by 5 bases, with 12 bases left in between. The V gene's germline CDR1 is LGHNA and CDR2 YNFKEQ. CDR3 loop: CASSQDGVGRDTQYF. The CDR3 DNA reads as TGTGCCAGCAGCCAAGATGGTGTGGGGAGAGATACGCAGTATTTT.

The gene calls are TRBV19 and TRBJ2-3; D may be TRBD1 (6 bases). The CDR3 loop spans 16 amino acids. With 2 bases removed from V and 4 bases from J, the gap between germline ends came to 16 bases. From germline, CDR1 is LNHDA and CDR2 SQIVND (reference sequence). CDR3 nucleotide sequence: TGTGCCAGTAGTATACAAATCGGACAGTCTTCAGATACGCAGTATTTT. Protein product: CASSIQIGQSSDTQYF.

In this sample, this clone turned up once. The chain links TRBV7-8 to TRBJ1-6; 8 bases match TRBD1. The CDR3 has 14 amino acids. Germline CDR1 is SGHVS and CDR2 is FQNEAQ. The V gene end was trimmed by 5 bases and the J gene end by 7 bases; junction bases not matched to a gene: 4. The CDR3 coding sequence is TGTGCCAGCAGCGAGGACAGGGAGAATTCACCCCTCCACTTT. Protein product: CASSEDRENSPLHF.

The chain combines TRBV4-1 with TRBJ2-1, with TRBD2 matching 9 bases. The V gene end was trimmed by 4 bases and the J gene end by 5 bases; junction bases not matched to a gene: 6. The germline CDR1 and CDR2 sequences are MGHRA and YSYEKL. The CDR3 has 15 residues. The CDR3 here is CASSPSRGGNNEQFF. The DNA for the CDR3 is TGCGCCAGCAGCCCCTCGCGGGGGGGAAACAATGAGCAGTTCTTC.

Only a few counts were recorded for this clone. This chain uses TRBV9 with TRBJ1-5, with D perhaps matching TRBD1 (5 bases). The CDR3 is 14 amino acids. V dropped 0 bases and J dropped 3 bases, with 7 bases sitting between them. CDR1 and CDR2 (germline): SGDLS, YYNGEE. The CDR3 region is CASSVGQPNQPQHF. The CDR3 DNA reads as TGTGCCAGCAGCGTAGGACAGCCCAATCAGCCCCAGCATTTT.

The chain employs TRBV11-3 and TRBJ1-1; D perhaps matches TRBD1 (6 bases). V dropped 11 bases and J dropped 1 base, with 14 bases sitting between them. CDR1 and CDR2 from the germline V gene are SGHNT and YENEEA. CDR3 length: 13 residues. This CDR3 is CAGTDRKNTEAFF. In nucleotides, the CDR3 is TGTGCCGGGACGGACAGAAAGAACACTGAAGCTTTCTTT.

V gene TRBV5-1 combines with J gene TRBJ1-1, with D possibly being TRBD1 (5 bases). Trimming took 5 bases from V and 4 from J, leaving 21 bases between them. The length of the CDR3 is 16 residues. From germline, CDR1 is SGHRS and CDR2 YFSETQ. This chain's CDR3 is CASSRGDAGSSTEAFF. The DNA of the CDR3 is TGCGCCAGCAGTCGGGGGGATGCGGGTTCAAGCACTGAAGCTTTCTTT.

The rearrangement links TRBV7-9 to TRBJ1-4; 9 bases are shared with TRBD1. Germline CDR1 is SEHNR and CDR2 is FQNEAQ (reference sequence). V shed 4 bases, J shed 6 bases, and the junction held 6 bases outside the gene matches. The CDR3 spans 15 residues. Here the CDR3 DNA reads TGTGCCAGCAGCTCCCCGACAGGGGGGGATGAAAAACTGTTTTTT. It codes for CASSSPTGGDEKLFF.

CDR3 loop: CASSPRTSGGPGGTDTQYF. The CDR3 DNA reads TGTGCCAGCAGCCCTAGGACTAGCGGGGGCCCCGGGGGAACAGATACGCAGTATTTT. This chain connects TRBV7-8 to TRBJ2-3; 13 bases line up with TRBD2. Trimming took 5 bases from V and 3 from J; bases not matched to a gene: 14. The CDR3 loop spans 19 amino acids. The V gene's germline CDR1 is SGHVS and CDR2 FQNEAQ.

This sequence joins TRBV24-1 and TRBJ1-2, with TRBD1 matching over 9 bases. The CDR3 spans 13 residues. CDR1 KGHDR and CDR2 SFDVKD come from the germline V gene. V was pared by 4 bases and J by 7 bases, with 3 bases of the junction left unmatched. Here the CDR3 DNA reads TGTGCCACCAGTGACGGGACAGGGTTTGGCTACACCTTC. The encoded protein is CATSDGTGFGYTF.

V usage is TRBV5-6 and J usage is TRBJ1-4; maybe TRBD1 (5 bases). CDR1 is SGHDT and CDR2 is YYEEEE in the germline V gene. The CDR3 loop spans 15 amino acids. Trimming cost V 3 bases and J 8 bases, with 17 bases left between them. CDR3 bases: TGTGCCAGCAGCTCCTCATCTGGGGCCGGGGAAAAACTGTTTTTT. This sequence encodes CASSSSSGAGEKLFF.

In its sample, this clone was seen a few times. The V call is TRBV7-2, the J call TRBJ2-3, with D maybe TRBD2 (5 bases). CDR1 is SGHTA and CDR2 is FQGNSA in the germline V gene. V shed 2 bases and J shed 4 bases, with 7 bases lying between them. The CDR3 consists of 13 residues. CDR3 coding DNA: TGTGCCAGCAGCTTAAGGCGGGCAGATACGCAGTATTTT. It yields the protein CASSLRRADTQYF.

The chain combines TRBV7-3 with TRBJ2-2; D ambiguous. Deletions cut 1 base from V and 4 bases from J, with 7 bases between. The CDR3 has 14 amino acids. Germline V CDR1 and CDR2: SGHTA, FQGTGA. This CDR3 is CASSLNGPTGELFF. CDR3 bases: TGTGCCAGCAGCTTAAACGGCCCCACCGGGGAGCTGTTTTTT.

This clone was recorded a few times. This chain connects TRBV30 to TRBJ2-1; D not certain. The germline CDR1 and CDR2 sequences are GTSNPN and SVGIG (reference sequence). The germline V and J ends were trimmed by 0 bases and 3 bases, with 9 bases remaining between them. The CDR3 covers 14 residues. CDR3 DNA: TGTGCCTGGAGTGTGAGTAATTACTACAATGAGCAGTTCTTC. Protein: CAWSVSNYYNEQFF.

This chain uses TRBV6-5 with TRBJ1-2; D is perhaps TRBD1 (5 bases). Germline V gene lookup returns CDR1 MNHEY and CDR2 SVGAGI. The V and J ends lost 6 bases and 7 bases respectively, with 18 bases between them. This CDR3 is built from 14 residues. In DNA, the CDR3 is TGTGCCAGCAGGGCCATGCAGGGTTTTGGTGGCTACACCTTC. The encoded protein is CASRAMQGFGGYTF.

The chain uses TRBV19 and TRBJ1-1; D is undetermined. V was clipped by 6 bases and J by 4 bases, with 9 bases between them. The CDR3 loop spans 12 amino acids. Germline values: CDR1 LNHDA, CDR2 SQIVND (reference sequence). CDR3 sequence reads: CASRMWATEAFF. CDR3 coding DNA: TGTGCCAGTAGGATGTGGGCCACTGAAGCTTTCTTT.

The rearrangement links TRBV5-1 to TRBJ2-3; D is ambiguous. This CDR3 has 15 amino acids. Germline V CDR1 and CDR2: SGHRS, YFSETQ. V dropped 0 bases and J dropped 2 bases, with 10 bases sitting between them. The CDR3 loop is CASSLGRITTDTQYF. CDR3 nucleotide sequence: TGCGCCAGCAGCTTGGGAAGAATAACCACAGATACGCAGTATTTT.

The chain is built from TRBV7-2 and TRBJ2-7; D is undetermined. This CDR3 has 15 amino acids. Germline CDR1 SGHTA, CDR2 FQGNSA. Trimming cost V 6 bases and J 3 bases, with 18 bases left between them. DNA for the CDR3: TGTGCCAGCAGGGGCATGGAACAGCCCCGCTACGAGCAGTACTTC. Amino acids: CASRGMEQPRYEQYF.